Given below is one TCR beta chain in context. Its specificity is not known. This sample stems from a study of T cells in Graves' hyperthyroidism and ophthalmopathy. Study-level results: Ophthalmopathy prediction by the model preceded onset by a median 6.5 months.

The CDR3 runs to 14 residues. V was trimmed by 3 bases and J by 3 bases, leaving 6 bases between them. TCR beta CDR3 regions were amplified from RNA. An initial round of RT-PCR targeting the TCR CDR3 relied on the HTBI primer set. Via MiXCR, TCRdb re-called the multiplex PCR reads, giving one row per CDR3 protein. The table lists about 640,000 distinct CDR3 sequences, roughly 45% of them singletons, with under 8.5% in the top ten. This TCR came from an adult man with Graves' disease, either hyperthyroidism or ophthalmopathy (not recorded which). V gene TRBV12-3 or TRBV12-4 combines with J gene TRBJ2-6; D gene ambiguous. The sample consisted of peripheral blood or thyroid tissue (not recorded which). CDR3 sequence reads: CASSFVVGANVLTF. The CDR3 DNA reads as TGTGCCAGCAGTTTTGTGGTTGGGGCCAACGTCCTGACTTTC.